A selection of T cell receptor beta chains follows, all from one sample in a study of cytotoxic CD8 clonotypes in ibrutinib-treated CLL. The method was immunoSEQ multiplex PCR; TCRdb's version includes in-frame clones alone and lacks a portion of them. In the table there are 73,000 or so clones, approximately 71% of which are singletons. The sequencing used PBMCs, collected after 12 months of ibrutinib treatment. All receptors come from a human donor with chronic lymphocytic leukemia. The conserved cysteine and the conserved F or W are not part of the CDR3 here. Fields, in order: V gene, CDR3 protein.

V gene: TRBV7-2
CDR3 protein: ASSRTGLRTDTQY

V gene: TRBV5-4
CDR3 protein: ASSLGGSGLHTDTQY

V gene: TRBV30
CDR3 protein: AWSPPGLAGERGSTDTQY

V gene: TRBV6-5
CDR3 protein: ASSRQGPGYGYT

V gene: TRBV19
CDR3 protein: ASSLGLIANEQF

V gene: TRBV5-1
CDR3 protein: ASSLKGSTGELF

V gene: TRBV2
CDR3 protein: ASSDRVGNQPQH

V gene: TRBV6-6
CDR3 protein: ASSYWQGAEKLF

V gene: TRBV10-3
CDR3 protein: AISESDSHSGNTIY

V gene: TRBV7-2
CDR3 protein: ASSLRQDVDGYT

V gene: TRBV29-1
CDR3 protein: SVVVITGGEQY

V gene: TRBV7-2
CDR3 protein: ASSPMGGSDTQY

V gene: TRBV6-5
CDR3 protein: ATRGETQY

V gene: TRBV5-4
CDR3 protein: ASSSSPGPSGNTIY

V gene: TRBV7-2
CDR3 protein: ASSSQVGTGKEKLF

V gene: TRBV5-1
CDR3 protein: ASSDRDRGLSYEQY

V gene: TRBV6-6
CDR3 protein: ASSRLTRSSYNEQF

V gene: TRBV6-5
CDR3 protein: ASSIDRDSYNEQF

V gene: TRBV2
CDR3 protein: ASILDRVDGYT

V gene: TRBV28
CDR3 protein: ASTLPPHVGYT

V gene: TRBV9
CDR3 protein: ASSFGQHDTGELF

V gene: TRBV5-1
CDR3 protein: ASSFSGTGDTEAF

V gene: TRBV28
CDR3 protein: ASSSLQVSSGNTIY

V gene: TRBV2
CDR3 protein: ASSQTGATDEQY

V gene: TRBV18
CDR3 protein: ASSPKGGSAGYGYT

V gene: TRBV30
CDR3 protein: AWSRTGFNEKLF

V gene: TRBV5-8
CDR3 protein: ASSPGGTNYGYT

V gene: TRBV5-6
CDR3 protein: ASSLNPGTGNYGYT

V gene: TRBV11-3
CDR3 protein: ASSFRLAGAGDTQY

V gene: TRBV19
CDR3 protein: ASSMARDRSYEQY

V gene: TRBV21-1
CDR3 protein: ASTRGLVTRNHDEQY

V gene: TRBV18
CDR3 protein: ASSPPRQGRLETQY

V gene: TRBV9
CDR3 protein: ASSVQTGVYEQF

V gene: TRBV4-2
CDR3 protein: ASSQGTSNYGYT

V gene: TRBV7-2
CDR3 protein: ASTLTRGGELF

V gene: TRBV7-2
CDR3 protein: ASSLGGTSGGYEQY

V gene: TRBV6-1
CDR3 protein: ASSGTSGGRFYNEQF

V gene: TRBV5-5
CDR3 protein: ASSGDGHSPLH